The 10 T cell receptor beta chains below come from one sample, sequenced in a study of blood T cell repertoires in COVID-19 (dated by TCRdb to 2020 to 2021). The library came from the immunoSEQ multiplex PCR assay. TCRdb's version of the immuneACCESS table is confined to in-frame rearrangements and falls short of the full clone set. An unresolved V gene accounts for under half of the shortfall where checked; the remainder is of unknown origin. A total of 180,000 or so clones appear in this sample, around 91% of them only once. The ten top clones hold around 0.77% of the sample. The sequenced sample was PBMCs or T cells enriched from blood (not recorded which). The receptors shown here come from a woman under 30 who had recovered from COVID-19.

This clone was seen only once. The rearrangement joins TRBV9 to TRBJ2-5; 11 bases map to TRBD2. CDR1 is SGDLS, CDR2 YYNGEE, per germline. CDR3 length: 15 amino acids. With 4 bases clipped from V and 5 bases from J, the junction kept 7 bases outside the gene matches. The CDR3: CASSFSGRALETQYF. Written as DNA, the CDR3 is TGTGCCAGCAGCTTTAGCGGGAGGGCTCTCGAGACCCAGTACTTC.

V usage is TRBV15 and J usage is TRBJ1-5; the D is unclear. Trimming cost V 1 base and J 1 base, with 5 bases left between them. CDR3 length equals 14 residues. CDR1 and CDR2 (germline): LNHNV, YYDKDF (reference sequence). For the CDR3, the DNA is TGTGCCACCAGCAGAGCCCAGAGCAATCAGCCCCAGCATTTT. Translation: CATSRAQSNQPQHF.

The CDR3: CASRRGGRENSPLHF. In DNA form, the CDR3 reads TGTGCCAGCAGACGGGGGGGACGGGAGAATTCACCCCTCCACTTT. V usage is TRBV6-5 and J usage is TRBJ1-6; tentative D call: TRBD1 (5 bases). Germline CDR1 is MNHEY and CDR2 is SVGAGI. Trimming removed 6 bases at V and 7 bases at J, with 16 bases between. This CDR3 region has 15 residues.

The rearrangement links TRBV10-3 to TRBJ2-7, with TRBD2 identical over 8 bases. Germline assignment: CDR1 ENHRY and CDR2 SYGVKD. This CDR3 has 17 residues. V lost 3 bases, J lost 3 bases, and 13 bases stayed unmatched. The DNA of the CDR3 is TGTGCCATCAGTGACCCCCTTGGTCTAGCGGGTGTCTACGAGCAGTACTTC. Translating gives CAISDPLGLAGVYEQYF.

The chain's CDR3 is CASTELAGSRYEQYF. CDR3 bases: TGTGCCAGCACCGAACTAGCGGGGTCTCGCTACGAGCAGTACTTC. The rearrangement uses TRBV27 and TRBJ2-7; 10 bases agree with TRBD2. Germline loops: CDR1 MNHEY, CDR2 SMNVEV (reference sequence). V trimming: 7 bases; J trimming: 3 bases; junction bases outside the gene matches: 9. This CDR3 comprises 15 residues.

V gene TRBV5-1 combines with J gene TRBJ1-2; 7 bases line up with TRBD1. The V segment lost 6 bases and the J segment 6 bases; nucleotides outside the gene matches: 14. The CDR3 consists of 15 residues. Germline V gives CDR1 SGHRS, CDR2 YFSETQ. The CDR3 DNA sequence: TGCGCCAGCAACCCGAGAGGAGACAGGGTGGATGGCTACACCTTC. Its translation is CASNPRGDRVDGYTF.

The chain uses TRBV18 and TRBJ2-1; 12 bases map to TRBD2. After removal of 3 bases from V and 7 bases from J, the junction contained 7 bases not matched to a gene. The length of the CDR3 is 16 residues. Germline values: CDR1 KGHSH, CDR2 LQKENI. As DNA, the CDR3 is TGTGCCAGCTCACCTGAGACTAGCGGGAGTTGGAATGAGCAGTTCTTC. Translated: CASSPETSGSWNEQFF.

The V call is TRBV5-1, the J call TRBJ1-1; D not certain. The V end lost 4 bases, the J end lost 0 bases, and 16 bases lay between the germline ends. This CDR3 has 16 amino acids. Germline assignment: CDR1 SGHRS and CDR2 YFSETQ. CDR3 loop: CASSPLGSLMNTEAFF. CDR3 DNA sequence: TGCGCCAGCAGCCCGCTGGGGAGTTTGATGAACACTGAAGCTTTCTTT.

CDR3 loop: CAWSWRVSSDGYTF. The CDR3 DNA sequence: TGTGCCTGGAGTTGGCGGGTCAGTAGCGATGGCTACACCTTC. The chain is built from TRBV30 and TRBJ1-2, with D uncertain. Germline-derived CDR1 and CDR2 are GTSNPN and SVGIG (reference sequence). This CDR3 has 14 residues. V was pared by 2 bases and J by 6 bases, with 16 bases between.

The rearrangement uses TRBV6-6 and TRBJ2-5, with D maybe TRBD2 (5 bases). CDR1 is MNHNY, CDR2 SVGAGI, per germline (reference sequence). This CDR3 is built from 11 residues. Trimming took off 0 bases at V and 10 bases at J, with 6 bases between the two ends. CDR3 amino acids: CASSYSEGQYF. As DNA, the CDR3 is TGTGCCAGCAGTTACTCTGAGGGCCAGTACTTC.